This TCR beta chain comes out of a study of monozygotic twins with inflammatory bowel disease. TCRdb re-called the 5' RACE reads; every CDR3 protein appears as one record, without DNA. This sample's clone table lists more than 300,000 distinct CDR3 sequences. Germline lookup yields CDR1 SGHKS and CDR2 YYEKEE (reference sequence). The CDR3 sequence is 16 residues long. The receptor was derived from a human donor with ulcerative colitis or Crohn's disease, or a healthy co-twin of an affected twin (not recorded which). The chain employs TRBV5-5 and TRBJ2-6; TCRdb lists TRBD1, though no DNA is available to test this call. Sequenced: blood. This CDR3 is CASSLGPVSGANVLTF.